This T cell receptor beta chain came from a study of cytomegalovirus exposure and HLA in healthy donors. Study-level information: Inside one of the first data releases sat around 85 million unique TCRs taken from HLA-typed donors. Caucasian-associated ancestry cluster membership applied to around 76% of about 370 genotyped donors.

V gave up 6 bases and J gave up 5 bases; unmatched junction bases: 1. Germline lookup yields CDR1 ENHRY and CDR2 SYGVKD. This CDR3 spans 12 amino acids. Primers for the PCR totalled 60 Vbeta and 13 Jbeta. Clones were sequenced by immunoSEQ multiplex PCR, and TCRdb holds only the in-frame ones, with some missing. The table shows under 130,000 clones, with around 63% occurring only once. The chain recombines TRBV10-3 with TRBJ2-5, with TRBD1 identical over 9 bases. The sample consisted of PBMCs. The TCR was taken from a man aged 25-45 years in good health and CMV-seronegative. CDR3 coding DNA: TGTGCCATCAGCGGACAGGGGGAGACCCAGTACTTC. This gives the protein CAISGQGETQYF.